This TCR beta chain was recorded in a study of T cells in Graves' hyperthyroidism and ophthalmopathy. Trimming took 5 bases from V and 8 from J, leaving 25 bases between them. The CDR3 has 17 residues. Germline V gene data show CDR1 as SGHTA and CDR2 as FQGTGA. The CDR3 regions of TCR beta were amplified from RNA transcripts. The primer set for the first-round RT-PCR of the TCR CDR3 was HTBI. TCRdb called the multiplex PCR reads again in MiXCR, with one record for every CDR3 protein. In the table there are 300,000 to 450,000 distinct CDR3 sequences, about 13% of which are singletons. The sample comprised blood. This TCR derives from a woman between 18 and 30 years old with Graves' hyperthyroidism. This chain uses TRBV7-3 with TRBJ2-1, with D tentatively TRBD2 (5 bases). The chain's CDR3 is CASSPDGVNIIVDEQFF. CDR3 nucleotide sequence: TGTGCCAGCAGCCCAGACGGGGTAAACATCATAGTCGATGAGCAGTTCTTC.